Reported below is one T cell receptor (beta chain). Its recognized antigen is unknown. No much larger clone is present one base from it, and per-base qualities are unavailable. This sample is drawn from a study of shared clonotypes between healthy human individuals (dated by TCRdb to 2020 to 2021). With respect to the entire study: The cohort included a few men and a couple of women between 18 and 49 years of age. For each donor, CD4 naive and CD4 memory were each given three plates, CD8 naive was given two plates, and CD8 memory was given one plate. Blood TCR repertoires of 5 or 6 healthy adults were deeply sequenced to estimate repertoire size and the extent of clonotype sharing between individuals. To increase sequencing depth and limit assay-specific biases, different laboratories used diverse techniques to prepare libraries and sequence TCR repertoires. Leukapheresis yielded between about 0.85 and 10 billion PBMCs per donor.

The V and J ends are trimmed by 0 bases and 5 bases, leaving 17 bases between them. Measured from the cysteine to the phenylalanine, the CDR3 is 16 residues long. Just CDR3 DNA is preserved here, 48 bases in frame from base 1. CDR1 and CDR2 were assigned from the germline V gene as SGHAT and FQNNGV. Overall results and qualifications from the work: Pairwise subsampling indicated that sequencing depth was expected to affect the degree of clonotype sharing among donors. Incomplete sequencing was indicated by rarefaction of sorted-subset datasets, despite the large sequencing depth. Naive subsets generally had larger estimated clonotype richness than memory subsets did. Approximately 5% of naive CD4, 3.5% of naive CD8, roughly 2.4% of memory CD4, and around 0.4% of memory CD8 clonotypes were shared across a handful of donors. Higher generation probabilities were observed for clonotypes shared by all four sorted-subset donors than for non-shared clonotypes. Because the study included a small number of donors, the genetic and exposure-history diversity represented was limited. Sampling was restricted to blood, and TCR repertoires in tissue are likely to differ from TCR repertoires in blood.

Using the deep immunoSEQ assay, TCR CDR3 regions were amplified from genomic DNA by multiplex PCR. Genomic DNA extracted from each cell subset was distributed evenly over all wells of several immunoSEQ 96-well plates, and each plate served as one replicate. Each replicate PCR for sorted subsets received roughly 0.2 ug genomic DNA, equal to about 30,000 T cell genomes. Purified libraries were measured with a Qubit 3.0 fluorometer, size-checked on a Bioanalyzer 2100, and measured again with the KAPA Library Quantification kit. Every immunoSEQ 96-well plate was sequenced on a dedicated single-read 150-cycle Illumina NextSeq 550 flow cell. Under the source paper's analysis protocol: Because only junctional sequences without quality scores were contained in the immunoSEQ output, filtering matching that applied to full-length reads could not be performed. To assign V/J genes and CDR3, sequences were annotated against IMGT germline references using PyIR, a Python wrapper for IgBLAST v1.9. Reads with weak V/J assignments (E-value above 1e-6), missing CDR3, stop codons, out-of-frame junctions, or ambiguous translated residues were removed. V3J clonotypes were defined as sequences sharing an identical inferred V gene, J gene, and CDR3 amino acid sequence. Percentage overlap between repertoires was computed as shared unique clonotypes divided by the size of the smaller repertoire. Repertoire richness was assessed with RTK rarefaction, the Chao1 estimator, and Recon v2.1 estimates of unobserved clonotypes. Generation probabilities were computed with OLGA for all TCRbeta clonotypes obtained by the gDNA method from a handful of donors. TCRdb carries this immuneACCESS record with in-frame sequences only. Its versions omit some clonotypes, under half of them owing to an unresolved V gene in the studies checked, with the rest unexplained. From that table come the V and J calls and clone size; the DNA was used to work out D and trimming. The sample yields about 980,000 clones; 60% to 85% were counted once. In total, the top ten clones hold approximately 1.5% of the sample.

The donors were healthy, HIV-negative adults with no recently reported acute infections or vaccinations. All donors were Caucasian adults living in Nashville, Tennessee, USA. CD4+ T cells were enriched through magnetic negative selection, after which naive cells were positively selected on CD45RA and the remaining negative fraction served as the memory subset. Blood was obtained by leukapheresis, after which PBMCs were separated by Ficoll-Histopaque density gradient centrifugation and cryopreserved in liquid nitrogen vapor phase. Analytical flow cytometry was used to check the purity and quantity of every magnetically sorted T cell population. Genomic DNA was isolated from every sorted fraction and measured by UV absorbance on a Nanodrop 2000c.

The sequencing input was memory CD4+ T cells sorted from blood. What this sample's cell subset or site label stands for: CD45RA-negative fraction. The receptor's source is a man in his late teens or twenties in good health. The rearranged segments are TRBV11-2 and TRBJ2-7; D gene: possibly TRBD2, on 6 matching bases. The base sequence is TGTGCCAGCAGCTTAGAGTGGGCGGGGAACCAGGACGAGCAGTACTTC. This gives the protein CASSLEWAGNQDEQYF. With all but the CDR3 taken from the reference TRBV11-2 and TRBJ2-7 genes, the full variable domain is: EAGVAQSPRYKIIEKRQSVAFWCNPISGHATLYWYQQILGQGPKLLIQFQNNGVVDDSQLPKDRFSAERLKGVDSTLKIQPAKLEDSAVYLCASSLEWAGNQDEQYFGPGTRLTVT.